Each of the 2 T cell receptor beta chains below was sequenced from the same sample in a study of shared T cell receptors in the human thymus. Sequenced by immunoSEQ multiplex PCR; TCRdb stores in-frame clones only, minus some. Of 700,000 or so clones in the sample, roughly 85% were seen once. The same sample was also studied in work on human thymus T cells.

Specimen: thymocytes. The source is a girl younger than two with a congenital heart defect.

V and J are TRBV7-6 and TRBJ1-6; TRBD1 might be the D (5 bases). V lost 8 bases to trimming and J lost 10 bases, with 9 bases between them. Germline lookup yields CDR1 SGHVS and CDR2 FNYEAQ. CDR3 size: 11 residues. Written as DNA, the CDR3 is TGTGCCAGCGGGGGGTACTCACCCCTCCACTTT. This translates into CASGGYSPLHF. Variable domain in full (rest from reference TRBV7-6 and TRBJ1-6): GAGVSQSPRYKVTKRGQDVALRCDPISGHVSLYWYRQALGQGPEFLTYFNYEAQQDKSGLPNDRFSAERPEGSISTLTIQRTEQRDSAMYRCASGGYSPLHFGNGTRLTVT.

The chain is built from TRBV5-1 and TRBJ2-2; D possibly corresponds to TRBD2 (6 bases). The CDR3 length is 15 residues. V was shortened by 7 bases and J by 6 bases, with 19 bases between the two germline ends. Germline assignment: CDR1 SGHRS and CDR2 YFSETQ. In DNA, the CDR3 is TGCGCCAGCCGACGGGGCGGCGGGGAATCCGGGGAGCTGTTTTTT. Translating gives CASRRGGGESGELFF.